Listed here are 21 T cell receptor beta chains from one sample, sequenced in a study of cytotoxic CD8 clonotypes in ibrutinib-treated CLL. Assay: immunoSEQ multiplex PCR; the TCRdb copy retains only in-frame clones and omits some. The table records tens of thousands of clones, 55% to 70% of them present only once. The sequenced sample was PBMCs, obtained after 24 months of ibrutinib treatment. These receptors came from a human donor with chronic lymphocytic leukemia.

The chain uses TRBV5-1 and TRBJ1-2, with 7 bases lining up with TRBD1. The CDR3 spans 17 residues. Trimming cost V 4 bases and J 1 base; bases outside gene matches: 13. The germline CDR1 and CDR2 sequences are SGHRS and YFSETQ. Here the CDR3 DNA reads TGCGCCAGCAGCCCCGGGACAGCGACCCACCTTAACTATGGCTACACCTTC. As protein: CASSPGTATHLNYGYTF.

The gene calls are TRBV25-1 and TRBJ1-6; perhaps TRBD1 as D (5 bases). The germline gives CDR1 MGHDK, CDR2 SYGVNS. This CDR3 region has 15 residues. Trimming took 3 bases from V and 2 from J, leaving 8 bases between them. The CDR3 DNA sequence: TGTGCCAGCAGTGACGGGGGACCCTATAATTCACCCCTCCACTTT. It yields the protein CASSDGGPYNSPLHF. The variable domain in full, completed from reference TRBV25-1 and TRBJ1-6, reads EADIYQTPRYLVIGTGKKITLECSQTMGHDKMYWYQQDPGMELHLIHYSYGVNSTEKGDLSSESTVSRIRTEHFPLTLESARPSHTSQYLCASSDGGPYNSPLHFGNGTRLTVT.

This clone was picked up a small number of times. V usage is TRBV6-1 and J usage is TRBJ1-3; a possible D gene is TRBD1 (5 bases). V lost 4 bases, J lost 4 bases, and 8 bases lay in between. CDR1 and CDR2 (germline): MNHNS, SASEGT. The CDR3 is 13 residues long. CDR3 sequence: CASSGQFGNTIYF. DNA for the CDR3: TGTGCCAGCAGTGGACAGTTCGGAAACACCATATATTTT.

This clone was observed a few times. The chain uses TRBV6-1 and TRBJ1-1, with a possible D match to TRBD1 (5 bases). Trimming removed 7 bases from V and 3 bases from J, with 12 bases in between. CDR1 is MNHNS, CDR2 SASEGT, per germline. The CDR3 is 13 residues long. The CDR3: CASIYRDHTEAFF. The CDR3 DNA reads TGTGCCAGCATTTACCGGGACCACACTGAAGCTTTCTTT.

This chain links TRBV7-2 with TRBJ2-1, with D hard to call. The CDR3 runs 11 residues. Germline V lookup: CDR1 SGHTA, CDR2 FQGNSA. V lost 1 base to trimming and J lost 6 bases, with 1 base between them. The CDR3 DNA follows: TGTGCCAGCAGCTTAGGCAATGAGCAGTTCTTC. Amino acids: CASSLGNEQFF.

The chain recombines TRBV9 with TRBJ2-3; the D is unclear. Germline V gives CDR1 SGDLS, CDR2 YYNGEE. The CDR3 runs to 15 residues. The V end was cut by 1 base, the J end by 0 bases, with 9 bases between. The CDR3 sequence is CASSVRWGSTDTQYF. The CDR3 coding sequence is TGTGCCAGCAGCGTAAGGTGGGGAAGCACAGATACGCAGTATTTT.

The chain is built from TRBV5-1 and TRBJ2-7; TRBD2 matches at 10 bases. The V segment lost 1 base and the J segment 4 bases; nucleotides outside the gene matches: 5. The CDR3 length is 15 residues. Germline CDR1 SGHRS, CDR2 YFSETQ. CDR3 nucleotide sequence: TGCGCCAGCAGCTTGTTAAGCGGGAGGGCTTACGAGCAGTACTTC. Its translation: CASSLLSGRAYEQYF.

The chain is built from TRBV7-9 and TRBJ2-7, with a weak D call TRBD1 (5 bases). In germline, CDR1 is SEHNR, CDR2 FQNEAQ (reference sequence). V gave up 2 bases and J gave up 4 bases, with 9 bases separating them. The CDR3 runs 13 residues. In DNA, the CDR3 is TGTGCCAGCAGCTTAACCGACAGTTACGAGCAGTACTTC. The encoded protein is CASSLTDSYEQYF. The variable domain in full, with the rest retrieved from reference TRBV7-9 and TRBJ2-7, is DTGVSQNPRHKITKRGQNVTFRCDPISEHNRLYWYRQTLGQGPEFLTYFQNEAQLEKSRLLSDRFSAERPKGSFSTLEIQRTEQGDSAMYLCASSLTDSYEQYFGPGTRLTVT.

There are a few counts of this clone. J is TRBJ1-6 and V is TRBV5-4; 7 bases match TRBD1. CDR1 and CDR2 (germline): SGHNT, YYREEE (reference sequence). The CDR3 runs 18 residues. V lost 4 bases, J lost 1 base, and 11 bases stayed unmatched. The CDR3 region is CASSKRQGSLSYNSPLHF. CDR3 DNA: TGTGCCAGCAGCAAGCGACAGGGTTCACTATCCTATAATTCACCCCTCCACTTT. The full variable domain, in which reference TRBV5-4 and TRBJ1-6 provide the parts outside the CDR3, is ETGVTQSPTHLIKTRGQQVTLRCSSQSGHNTVSWYQQALGQGPQFIFQYYREEENGRGNFPPRFSGLQFPNYSSELNVNALELDDSALYLCASSKRQGSLSYNSPLHFGNGTRLTVT.

The V call is TRBV4-2, the J call TRBJ2-7; D gene unclear. The CDR3 is 15 residues long. CDR1 LGHNA and CDR2 YNFKEQ come from the germline V gene. The germline V and J ends were trimmed by 3 bases and 0 bases, with 12 bases remaining between them. CDR3 region: CASSHATGISYEQYF. CDR3 bases: TGTGCCAGCAGCCACGCGACCGGAATCTCCTACGAGCAGTACTTC.

Ten or more counts support this clone. Other DNA sequences from this sample encode an identical CDR3 as well. The V and J genes are TRBV5-6 and TRBJ1-4; no firm D call. The length of the CDR3 is 13 residues. Trimming took 0 bases from V and 5 from J, leaving 5 bases between them. Germline lookup yields CDR1 SGHDT and CDR2 YYEEEE. The CDR3 coding sequence is TGTGCCAGCAGCTTGGCCGGGAATGAAAAACTGTTTTTT. Translation gives CASSLAGNEKLFF.

V gene TRBV5-1 combines with J gene TRBJ2-7; D remains ambiguous. The germline V and J ends were trimmed by 0 bases and 4 bases, with 17 bases remaining between them. The CDR3 runs to 16 residues. The V gene's germline CDR1 is SGHRS and CDR2 YFSETQ. The CDR3 loop reads CASSLAGGQSYYEQYF. The CDR3 DNA reads as TGCGCCAGCAGCTTGGCGGGTGGGCAGTCCTATTACGAGCAGTACTTC.

In its sample, this clone was seen once. The chain recombines TRBV7-2 with TRBJ2-1; D not resolved. The V end was cut by 5 bases, the J end by 0 bases, with 8 bases between. The CDR3 covers 14 residues. Germline assignment: CDR1 SGHTA and CDR2 FQGNSA. Written as DNA, the CDR3 is TGTGCCAGCAGCCCCCTCGACTCCTACAATGAGCAGTTCTTC. It yields the protein CASSPLDSYNEQFF.

This clone was recorded only once. J is TRBJ2-3 and V is TRBV5-4; 10 bases line up with TRBD1. Trimming cost V 10 bases and J 3 bases; bases outside gene matches: 8. Germline CDR1 and CDR2: SGHNT and YYREEE (reference sequence). This CDR3 is 14 amino acids long. CDR3 region: CAGYDRGRTDTQYF. Written as DNA, the CDR3 is TGTGCCGGCTACGACAGGGGGCGTACAGATACGCAGTATTTT.

The chain combines TRBV28 with TRBJ1-2; TRBD1 aligns across 8 bases. The CDR3 spans 13 residues. CDR1 is MDHEN, CDR2 SYDVKM, per germline. V gave up 6 bases and J gave up 5 bases; unmatched junction bases: 5. CDR3 in amino acids: CASSPGQEYGYTF. The CDR3 coding sequence is TGTGCCAGCAGCCCGGGACAGGAATATGGCTACACCTTC.

This clone showed up just a few times. The chain couples TRBV5-1 to TRBJ1-2; perhaps TRBD1 as D (5 bases). With 5 bases removed from V and 4 bases from J, the gap between germline ends came to 21 bases. Germline V lookup: CDR1 SGHRS, CDR2 YFSETQ. The CDR3 runs to 16 residues. DNA for the CDR3: TGCGCCAGCAGAATGGACGTGGGGGACTCTACCTATGGCTACACCTTC. It specifies CASRMDVGDSTYGYTF.

The rearrangement uses TRBV11-2 and TRBJ2-5; D remains unclear. Germline V CDR1 and CDR2: SGHAT, FQNNGV. This CDR3 has 14 amino acids. Trimming cost V 1 base and J 1 base, with 7 bases left between them. The CDR3 sequence is CASSLGPFQETQYF. The CDR3 nucleotides are TGTGCCAGCAGCTTAGGACCCTTCCAAGAGACCCAGTACTTC.

V is TRBV9 and J is TRBJ2-1; 13 bases align to TRBD2. The germline V gene encodes CDR1 SGDLS and CDR2 YYNGEE. J lost 8 bases, V lost 0 bases, and 5 bases had no gene match. CDR3 size: 16 residues. The CDR3 spells CASSVATSGGEDEQFF. In DNA form, the CDR3 reads TGTGCCAGCAGCGTAGCTACTAGCGGGGGGGAAGATGAGCAGTTCTTC.

This clone was found a few times. The rearrangement uses TRBV4-2 and TRBJ2-3; TRBD2 matches 10 bases. CDR1 and CDR2 from the germline V gene are LGHNA and YNFKEQ. The CDR3 extends over 18 amino acids. J gave up 2 bases and V 0 bases, and 8 bases lay outside the gene matches. Written as DNA, the CDR3 is TGTGCCAGCAGCCAAGATCAGTCAGGGACTAGCGTCACAGATACGCAGTATTTT. This encodes CASSQDQSGTSVTDTQYF.

CDR3 sequence reads: CADKTDDTDTQYF. CDR3 bases: TGTGCCGACAAGACCGATGACACAGATACGCAGTATTTT. The V and J genes are TRBV2 and TRBJ2-3; no firm D call. Between the trimmed V and J ends, which lost 11 bases and 2 bases, there was a span of 14 bases. The germline gives CDR1 SNHLY, CDR2 FYNNEI. The CDR3 is 13 amino acids. Together with reference TRBV2 and TRBJ2-3, the CDR3 gives the full variable domain: EPEVTQTPSHQVTQMGQEVILRCVPISNHLYFYWYRQILGQKVEFLVSFYNNEISEKSEIFDDQFSVERPDGSNFTLKIRSTKLEDSAMYFCADKTDDTDTQYFGPGTRLTVL.

CDR3 nucleotides: TGCAGCGTGGAACACTCGCCGTCTGAAGCTTTCTTT. Protein sequence: CSVEHSPSEAFF. The chain links TRBV29-1 to TRBJ1-1; D remains unclear. V dropped 6 bases and J dropped 6 bases, with 14 bases sitting between them. Germline CDR1 SQVTM, CDR2 ANQGSEA. CDR3 length: 12 residues.